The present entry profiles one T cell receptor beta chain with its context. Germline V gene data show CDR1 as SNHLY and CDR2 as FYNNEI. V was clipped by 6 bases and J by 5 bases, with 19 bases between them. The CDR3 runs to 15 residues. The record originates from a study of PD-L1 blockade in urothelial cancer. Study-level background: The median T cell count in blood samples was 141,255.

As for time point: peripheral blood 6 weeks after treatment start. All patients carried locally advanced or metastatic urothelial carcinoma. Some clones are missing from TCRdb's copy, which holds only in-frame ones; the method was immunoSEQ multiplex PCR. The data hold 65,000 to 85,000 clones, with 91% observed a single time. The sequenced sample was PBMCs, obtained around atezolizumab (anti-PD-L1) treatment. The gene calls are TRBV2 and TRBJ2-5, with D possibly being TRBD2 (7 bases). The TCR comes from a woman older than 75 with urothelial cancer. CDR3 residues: CASRPSTGREETQYF. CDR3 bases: TGTGCCAGCAGACCAAGCACAGGGAGGGAGGAGACCCAGTACTTC.